This paragraph reports one T cell receptor (beta chain). The data derive from a study of shared clonotypes between healthy human individuals. CDR3 length equals 14 residues. Per germline, CDR1 SGHRS and CDR2 YFSETQ. With 1 base clipped from V and 7 bases from J, the junction kept 3 bases outside the gene matches. The sequencing of unsorted PBMC DNA took place on ten immunoSEQ deep assay plates. Sequenced by immunoSEQ multiplex PCR; TCRdb stores in-frame clones only, minus some. The data show approximately 500,000 clones, 79% seen once. Donors, without exception, were Caucasian adults residing in Nashville, Tennessee.

The chain carries TRBV5-1 and TRBJ2-1, with TRBD2 matching over 9 bases. Sequencing was carried out using PBMCs. The sequence was obtained from a woman in her forties in good health. Some clones in this sample may be carry-over from other donors' samples. CDR3 DNA: TGCGCCAGCAGCTTGCTTAGCGGGAGAAATGAGCAGTTCTTC. This encodes CASSLLSGRNEQFF. Full variable domain (outside the CDR3, taken from reference TRBV5-1 and TRBJ2-1): KAGVTQTPRYLIKTRGQQVTLSCSPISGHRSVSWYQQTPGQGLQFLFEYFSETQRNKGNFPGRFSGRQFSNSRSEMNVSTLELGDSALYLCASSLLSGRNEQFFGPGTRLTVL.